This TCR beta chain is from a study of OX40 agonist ivuxolimab in advanced cancers. Study-wide background: Ivuxolimab was administered intravenously to patients at 0.01 to 10 mg/kg every 2 weeks. Dose-escalation subjects each had hepatocellular carcinoma, melanoma, renal cell or head and neck cancer.

Sequencing was performed with immunoSEQ multiplex PCR; in TCRdb, only in-frame clones are kept and a portion is missing. In the table there are about 73,000 clones, 84% of which are singletons. In germline, CDR1 is SEHNR, CDR2 FQNEAQ (reference sequence). The V end lost 5 bases, the J end lost 2 bases, and 15 bases lay between the germline ends. The length of the CDR3 is 15 residues. As to this clone: Its antigen remains unidentified.

Broader study findings: At 0.1 to 3.0 mg/kg, clonal expansion of CD4+ and CD8+ blood T cells had occurred by week 6.

The chain links TRBV7-9 to TRBJ2-5; maybe TRBD1 (6 bases). The sample consisted of CD4+ or CD8+ T cells sorted from blood, taken in a trial of the OX40 agonist ivuxolimab. The sequence derives from an adult with an advanced solid tumor such as melanoma, head and neck, liver or kidney cancer. In nucleotides, the CDR3 is TGTGCCAGCAGCACCCGAAACAGGGAGCAAGAGACCCAGTACTTC. It codes for CASSTRNREQETQYF.